Listed below are T cell receptor beta chains from one sample, sequenced in a study of T cell responses to AZD1222 COVID-19 vaccine. The data were produced by immunoSEQ multiplex PCR, yet TCRdb's version contains in-frame clones alone and is incomplete. The table has about 120,000 clones, over 75% seen once. Sequences were derived from peripheral blood, sampled on day 0 of AZD1222 vaccination. All receptors derive from an adult in good health. The CDR3 runs from the conserved cysteine through the conserved F or W. A D gene is named only where the DNA matches it firmly. The size of a clone is reported for some rows only, either as once, few or many, or as a class for expanded clones.

V gene	clone size	J gene	D gene	CDR3 protein	CDR3 DNA
TRBV2	NA	TRBJ1-1	NA	CASSVGALSEAFF	TGTGCCAGCAGTGTTGGGGCGTTAAGTGAAGCTTTCTTT
TRBV7-9	once	TRBJ2-7	NA	CASSRAREVSYEQYF	TGTGCCAGCAGCCGCGCCAGGGAGGTCTCCTACGAGCAGTACTTC
TRBV5-8	NA	TRBJ1-3	NA	CASSSKGNTIYF	TGTGCCAGCAGCTCGAAAGGAAACACCATATATTTT
TRBV12-5	NA	TRBJ2-1	NA	CASGLVRDGAPYNEQFF	TGTGCTAGTGGTTTGGTCCGGGACGGGGCCCCCTACAATGAGCAGTTCTTC
TRBV6-4	NA	TRBJ2-3	NA	CASSLTGRDTQYF	TGTGCCAGCAGTTTAACAGGGCGAGATACGCAGTATTTT
TRBV4-1	NA	TRBJ1-5	NA	CASSQHMHSNQPQHF	TGCGCCAGCAGCCAACACATGCATAGCAATCAGCCCCAGCATTTT
TRBV11-2	once	TRBJ2-1	TRBD2	CASSFLSGRVDNEQFF	TGTGCCAGCAGCTTTCTTAGCGGGAGAGTAGACAATGAGCAGTTCTTC
TRBV6-1	NA	TRBJ1-2	NA	CASSEDSYGYTF	TGTGCCAGCAGCGAAGATAGCTATGGCTACACCTTC
TRBV6-1	NA	TRBJ1-1	NA	CASSDRPNTEAFF	TGTGCCAGCAGTGACAGACCGAACACTGAAGCTTTCTTT
TRBV25-1	NA	TRBJ1-1	NA	CASSDTGRLNTEAFF	TGTGCCAGCAGTGACACGGGACGGTTGAACACTGAAGCTTTCTTT
TRBV18	NA	TRBJ2-1	TRBD2	CASSPPGTSQLIGQFF	TGTGCCAGCTCACCCCCCGGGACTAGCCAACTTATTGGGCAGTTCTTC
TRBV20-1	NA	TRBJ1-4	NA	CSASIREEKLFF	TGCAGTGCTAGTATACGAGAAGAAAAACTGTTTTTT
TRBV12-5	NA	TRBJ2-5	NA	CASGSGGQETQYF	TGTGCTAGTGGTTCAGGGGGGCAAGAGACCCAGTACTTC
TRBV7-8	NA	TRBJ2-5	TRBD2	CASSSGLEETQYF	TGTGCCAGCAGCTCGGGACTAGAGGAGACCCAGTACTTC
TRBV27	NA	TRBJ1-2	TRBD1	CASSSLGQGRGYTF	TGTGCCAGCAGTTCCCTCGGACAGGGACGGGGCTACACCTTC
TRBV11-2	NA	TRBJ2-3	TRBD2	CASSTGLAGFTDTQYF	TGTGCCAGCAGCACGGGACTAGCGGGGTTCACAGATACGCAGTATTTT
TRBV7-2	NA	TRBJ1-2	NA	CASSFDTAHGYTF	TGTGCCAGCAGCTTTGACACGGCGCATGGCTACACCTTC
TRBV15	NA	TRBJ2-4	TRBD2	CATSRYSGGSKNIQYF	TGTGCCACCAGCAGATATTCGGGGGGTAGCAAAAACATTCAGTACTTC
TRBV5-5	NA	TRBJ2-5	NA	CASSLVVNRVDQETQYF	TGTGCCAGCAGCTTGGTAGTGAACAGGGTGGACCAAGAGACCCAGTACTTC
TRBV9	NA	TRBJ2-5	TRBD2	CASSVGGSGSRETQYF	TGTGCCAGCAGCGTTGGGGGGAGCGGGAGTAGAGAGACCCAGTACTTC
TRBV2	few	TRBJ1-2	NA	CASRSDFPTYGYTF	TGTGCCAGCAGGTCGGACTTTCCGACCTATGGCTACACCTTC
TRBV12-5	NA	TRBJ1-1	NA	CASGLYTEAFF	TGTGCTAGTGGTTTGTACACTGAAGCTTTCTTT
TRBV10-3	NA	TRBJ2-3	NA	CAISEGSWNTDTQYF	TGTGCCATCAGTGAGGGTAGCTGGAACACAGATACGCAGTATTTT
TRBV5-4	NA	TRBJ2-7	NA	CASSPTVQGEHEQYF	TGTGCCAGCAGCCCGACGGTACAGGGAGAACACGAGCAGTACTTC
TRBV29-1	NA	TRBJ1-5	NA	CSVGEADSNQPQHF	TGCAGCGTTGGGGAGGCTGATAGCAATCAGCCCCAGCATTTT
TRBV7-8	NA	TRBJ2-1	TRBD2	CASSLVSGLAGGYNEQFF	TGTGCCAGCAGCTTAGTATCTGGGCTAGCGGGGGGGTACAATGAGCAGTTCTTC
TRBV4-1	NA	TRBJ1-4	TRBD1	CASSQGTHLGGDGEKLFF	TGCGCCAGCAGCCAAGGAACCCATTTAGGGGGCGATGGTGAAAAACTGTTTTTT
TRBV4-1	NA	TRBJ1-2	NA	CASSQEGRGYGYTF	TGCGCCAGCAGCCAAGAGGGCAGGGGCTATGGCTACACCTTC
TRBV5-4	NA	TRBJ1-1	TRBD1	CASSVTGTGGNRAFF	TGTGCCAGCAGCGTCACCGGGACAGGGGGCAATAGGGCTTTCTTT
TRBV19	NA	TRBJ2-6	TRBD1	CASIKNRGSSGANVLTF	TGTGCCAGTATTAAAAACAGGGGAAGCTCTGGGGCCAACGTCCTGACTTTC
TRBV28	NA	TRBJ1-1	TRBD1	CASSVARDREAFF	TGTGCCAGCAGTGTCGCCCGGGACAGGGAAGCTTTCTTT
TRBV6-2/TRBV6-3	NA	TRBJ1-2	NA	CASSYGPGFYGYTF	TGTGCCAGCAGTTACGGTCCTGGGTTCTATGGCTACACCTTC
TRBV19	NA	TRBJ2-2	TRBD2	CASSLYGTSTLGNTGELFF	TGTGCCAGTAGTCTCTACGGGACTAGCACCTTAGGGAACACCGGGGAGCTGTTTTTT
TRBV6-5	NA	TRBJ1-6	TRBD1	CASSSGTGGSPLHF	TGTGCCAGCAGTTCCGGGACAGGGGGTTCACCCCTCCACTTT
TRBV6-5	NA	TRBJ2-3	NA	CASTSGATDTQYF	TGTGCCAGCACCTCCGGGGCCACAGATACGCAGTATTTT
TRBV30	NA	TRBJ1-4	NA	CAWSYGTSNEKLFF	TGTGCCTGGAGTTACGGGACGTCTAATGAAAAACTGTTTTTT
TRBV3-1/TRBV3-2	NA	TRBJ2-5	NA	CASSQVPTTKETQYF	TGTGCCAGCAGCCAAGTCCCCACAACTAAAGAGACCCAGTACTTC
TRBV13	medium-sized	TRBJ2-7	TRBD1	CASSPKGQVTGEQYF	TGTGCCAGCAGCCCAAAAGGACAGGTCACCGGAGAGCAGTACTTC
TRBV7-2	NA	TRBJ2-1	NA	CASSLVGARHNEQFF	TGTGCCAGCAGCTTAGTTGGGGCTAGACACAATGAGCAGTTCTTC
TRBV18	NA	TRBJ1-1	NA	CASSPPGLPTGTEAFF	TGTGCCAGCTCACCACCGGGATTACCCACAGGCACTGAAGCTTTCTTT
TRBV20-1	NA	TRBJ2-1	NA	CSARDYNEQFF	TGCAGTGCCCGGGACTACAATGAGCAGTTCTTC
TRBV11-2	once	TRBJ2-1	NA	CASSFLSGVPYNEQFF	TGTGCCAGCAGCTTCCTATCAGGGGTCCCTTACAATGAGCAGTTCTTC
TRBV28	NA	TRBJ2-1	NA	CASSSPGDEQFF	TGTGCCAGTTCGAGCCCCGGAGATGAGCAGTTCTTC
TRBV29-1	NA	TRBJ2-1	TRBD1	CSSSRDRGVNEQFF	TGCAGCTCTAGCCGGGACAGGGGTGTTAATGAGCAGTTCTTC
TRBV7-6	NA	TRBJ1-4	NA	CASSLKQTNEKLFF	TGTGCCAGCAGCTTGAAACAGACTAATGAAAAACTGTTTTTT
TRBV6-6	NA	TRBJ1-1	NA	CATSADGNTEAFF	TGTGCCACCTCGGCGGACGGGAACACTGAAGCTTTCTTT
TRBV12-3/TRBV12-4	once	TRBJ2-7	NA	CASSITSLYEQYF	TGTGCCAGCAGTATCACTAGCCTCTACGAGCAGTACTTC
TRBV3-1/TRBV3-2	NA	TRBJ1-2	NA	CASSQGMGLHYGYTF	TGTGCCAGCAGCCAAGGGATGGGTCTTCACTATGGCTACACCTTC
TRBV5-1	NA	TRBJ1-5	NA	CASSLEGRDQPQHF	TGCGCCAGCAGCTTGGAAGGTCGGGATCAGCCCCAGCATTTT
TRBV27	NA	TRBJ1-3	NA	CASSSGRRGNTIYF	TGTGCCAGCAGTTCCGGGAGGCGTGGAAACACCATATATTTT
TRBV6-6	NA	TRBJ1-1	NA	CASSSRDGTEAFF	TGTGCCAGCAGTTCCAGGGACGGTACTGAAGCTTTCTTT
TRBV18	NA	TRBJ1-6	TRBD1	CASSPRQGLNSPLHF	TGTGCCAGCTCACCCAGACAGGGTCTCAATTCACCCCTCCACTTT
TRBV27	NA	TRBJ2-5	NA	CASSLYFQRETQYF	TGTGCCAGCAGTTTATATTTCCAGCGGGAGACCCAGTACTTC
TRBV3-1/TRBV3-2	NA	TRBJ2-7	NA	CASSQDNRGEQYF	TGTGCCAGCAGCCAAGATAATAGGGGGGAGCAGTACTTC
TRBV11-3	NA	TRBJ1-4	TRBD1	CASSGRDRGPNEKLFF	TGTGCCAGCAGCGGCCGGGACAGGGGCCCGAATGAAAAACTGTTTTTT
TRBV4-1	few	TRBJ2-7	TRBD1	CASSYGQGSYEQYF	TGCGCCAGCAGCTATGGACAGGGATCCTACGAGCAGTACTTC
TRBV6-5	NA	TRBJ2-1	NA	CASSKDRFSYNEQFF	TGTGCCAGCAGCAAAGACCGTTTCTCCTACAATGAGCAGTTCTTC
TRBV5-1	NA	TRBJ2-3	NA	CASSFEPLGLDTQYF	TGCGCCAGCAGCTTCGAGCCACTGGGACTTGATACGCAGTATTTT
TRBV5-4	NA	TRBJ1-2	TRBD1	CASSPTGGEGYGYTF	TGTGCCAGCAGCCCCACAGGGGGGGAAGGCTATGGCTACACCTTC